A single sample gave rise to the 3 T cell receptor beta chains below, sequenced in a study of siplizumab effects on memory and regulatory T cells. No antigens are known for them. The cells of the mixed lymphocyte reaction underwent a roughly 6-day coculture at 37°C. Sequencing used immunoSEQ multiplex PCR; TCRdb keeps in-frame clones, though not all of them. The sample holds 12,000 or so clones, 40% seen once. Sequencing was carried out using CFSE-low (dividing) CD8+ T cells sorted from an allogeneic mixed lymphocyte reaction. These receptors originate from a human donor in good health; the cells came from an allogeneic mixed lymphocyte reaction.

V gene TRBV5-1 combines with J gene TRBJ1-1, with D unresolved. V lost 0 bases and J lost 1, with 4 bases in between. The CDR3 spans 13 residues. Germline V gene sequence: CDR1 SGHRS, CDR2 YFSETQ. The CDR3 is CASSLVPNTEAFF. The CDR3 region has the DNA TGCGCCAGCAGCTTGGTACCGAACACTGAAGCTTTCTTT.

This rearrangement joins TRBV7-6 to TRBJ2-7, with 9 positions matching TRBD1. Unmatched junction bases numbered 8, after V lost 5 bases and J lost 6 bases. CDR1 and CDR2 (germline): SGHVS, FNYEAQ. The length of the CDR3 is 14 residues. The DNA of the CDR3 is TGTGCCAGCAGCGGCCGGGACAGGGACTTCGAGCAGTACTTC. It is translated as CASSGRDRDFEQYF.

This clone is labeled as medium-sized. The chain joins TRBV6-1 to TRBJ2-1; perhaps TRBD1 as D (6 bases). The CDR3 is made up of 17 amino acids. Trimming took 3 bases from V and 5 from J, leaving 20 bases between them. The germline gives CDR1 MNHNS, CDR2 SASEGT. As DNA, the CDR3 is TGTGCCAGCAGTGATTGGGGGTGGGGGCCGCCTAACAATGAGCAGTTCTTC. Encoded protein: CASSDWGWGPPNNEQFF.